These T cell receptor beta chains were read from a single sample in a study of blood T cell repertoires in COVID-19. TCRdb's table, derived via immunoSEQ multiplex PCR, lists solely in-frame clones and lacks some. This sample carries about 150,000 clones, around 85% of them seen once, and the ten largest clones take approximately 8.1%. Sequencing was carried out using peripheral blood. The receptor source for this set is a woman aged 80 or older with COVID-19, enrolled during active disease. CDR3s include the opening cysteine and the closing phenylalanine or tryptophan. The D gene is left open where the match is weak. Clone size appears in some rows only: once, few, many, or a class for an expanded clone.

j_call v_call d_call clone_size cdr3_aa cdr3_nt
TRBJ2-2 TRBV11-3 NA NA CASRADNAGELFF TGTGCCAGCAGGGCCGACAACGCCGGGGAGCTGTTTTTT
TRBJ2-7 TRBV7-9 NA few CASSSPGPPFEQYF TGTGCCAGCAGCTCCCCGGGTCCACCATTCGAGCAGTACTTC
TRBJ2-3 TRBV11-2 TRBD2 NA CASSSQSGSSGRLRGTQYF TGTGCCAGCAGCTCCCAGTCTGGCTCTAGCGGGAGGCTCCGGGGCACGCAGTATTTT
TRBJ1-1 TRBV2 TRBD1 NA CARRTQGVDTEAFF TGTGCCAGGAGGACACAGGGGGTAGACACTGAAGCTTTCTTT
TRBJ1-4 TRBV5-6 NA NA CASSYRDINEKLFF TGTGCCAGCAGCTACCGGGACATCAATGAAAAACTGTTTTTT
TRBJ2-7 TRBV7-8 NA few CASSFFTANFREQYF TGTGCCAGCAGCTTCTTCACAGCCAATTTTCGGGAGCAGTACTTC
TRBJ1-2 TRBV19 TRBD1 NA CASSRTGNGYTF TGTGCCAGTTCTCGGACAGGGAATGGCTACACCTTC
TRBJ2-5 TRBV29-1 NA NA CSVVPLGRQETQYF TGCAGCGTTGTGCCTTTGGGGAGGCAAGAGACCCAGTACTTC
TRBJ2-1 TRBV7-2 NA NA CASSFGATRGEQFF TGTGCCAGCAGCTTCGGCGCCACTAGAGGTGAGCAGTTCTTC
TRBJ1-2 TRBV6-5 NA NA CASRGAGDSGPYTF TGTGCCAGCAGGGGAGCGGGGGATTCGGGACCCTACACCTTC
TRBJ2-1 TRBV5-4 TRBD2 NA CASSFRASGGGNEQFF TGTGCCAGCAGCTTTAGGGCTAGCGGGGGTGGTAATGAGCAGTTCTTC
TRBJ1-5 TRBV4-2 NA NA CASSDGGGQGNQPQHF TGTGCCAGCAGCGACGGGGGAGGGCAAGGGAATCAGCCCCAGCATTTT
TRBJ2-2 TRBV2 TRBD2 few CATGGFETGELFF TGTGCCACGGGGGGTTTTGAGACCGGGGAGCTGTTTTTT
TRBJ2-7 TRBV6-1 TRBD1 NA CASSEVMTGPYYEQYF TGTGCCAGCAGTGAAGTGATGACAGGGCCATATTACGAGCAGTACTTC
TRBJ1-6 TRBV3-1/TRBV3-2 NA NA CATKDAGGGSPLHF TGTGCCACCAAGGATGCGGGCGGCGGTTCACCCCTCCACTTT
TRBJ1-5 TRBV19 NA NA CASSPSERTFNQPQHF TGTGCCAGTAGTCCGAGCGAGCGTACGTTCAATCAGCCCCAGCATTTT
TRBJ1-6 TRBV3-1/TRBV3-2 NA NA CASSPVWGGESPLHF TGTGCCAGCAGCCCCGTCTGGGGGGGGGAATCACCCCTCCACTTT
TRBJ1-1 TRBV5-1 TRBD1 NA CASSSQGGNTEAFF TGCGCCAGCAGCTCCCAGGGGGGGAACACTGAAGCTTTCTTT
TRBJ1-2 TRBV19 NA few CASSLIQGEGGYTF TGTGCCAGTAGTCTGATACAGGGTGAGGGAGGCTACACCTTC
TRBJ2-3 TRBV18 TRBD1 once CASSPDRGSGDTQYF TGTGCCAGCTCACCCGACAGGGGGTCGGGAGATACGCAGTATTTT